The clone carrying this TCR beta chain showed up many times. The antigen remains unidentified. Because the library targeted alpha chains, this beta chain is an off-target read whose size means little. As for time point: sample taken at primary tumor resection. These data originate in a study of spatial heterogeneity in lung cancer. Study as a whole: Detected beta-chain sequences consistently exceeded alpha-chain sequences. General observations from the study: Nonsynonymous mutation counts, ubiquitous and regional, were tracked by the respective counts of ubiquitous and regional expanded TCRs. Counts of expanded intratumoral alpha and beta TCRs tracked tumor mutation counts.

TCRdb recomputed calls from the 5' RACE reads with MiXCR, one row per CDR3 protein. The table lists 17,000 or so distinct CDR3 sequences, roughly 6.2% of them singletons. Trimming took 5 bases from V and 1 from J, leaving 12 bases between them. The CDR3 is 15 amino acids. Germline CDR1 is SGHTA and CDR2 is FQGNSA. This rearrangement joins TRBV7-2 to TRBJ1-5; possible D gene TRBD1, 5 bases. This TCR was recovered from a male donor with early-stage non-small cell lung cancer. This material consisted of lung tumor tissue, taken at surgery. The CDR3 DNA follows: TGTGCCAGCAGCCGGTCCGGGGGAAGCAATCAGCCCCAGCATTTT. It yields the protein CASSRSGGSNQPQHF. Drawing the rest from reference TRBV7-2 and TRBJ1-5, the complete variable domain is GAGVSQSPSNKVTEKGKDVELRCDPISGHTALYWYRQSLGQGLEFLIYFQGNSAPDKSGLPSDRFSAERTGGSVSTLTIQRTQQEDSAVYLCASSRSGGSNQPQHFGDGTRLSIL.